The 27 T cell receptor beta chains presented below share a single source sample, sequenced in a study of CD8 T cell repertoires and HIV-1 epitope variants. The antigens these receptors bind are not known. TCRdb's copy holds only in-frame clones and misses some; the assay was immunoSEQ multiplex PCR. The sample lists 4,500 or so clones, about 63% occurring once. Sequencing input: cultured CD8+ T cells derived from PBMCs. These receptors were collected from a male donor with HIV.

V and J are TRBV19 and TRBJ2-7; D not certain. Trimming pared 4 bases from V and 4 bases from J, leaving 11 bases between. The germline V gene encodes CDR1 LNHDA and CDR2 SQIVND (reference sequence). This CDR3 comprises 13 residues. The CDR3 DNA reads as TGTGCCAGTAGTACGGGTCTTAAGTACGAGCAGTACTTC. Its protein is CASSTGLKYEQYF.

J is TRBJ1-1 and V is TRBV7-8; D is uncertain. Germline V gene data show CDR1 as SGHVS and CDR2 as FQNEAQ. This CDR3 spans 12 amino acids. V was pared by 5 bases and J by 10 bases, with 14 bases between. CDR3 DNA: TGTGCCAGCAGCCCAAGCCGATCTGGAGCTTTCTTT. Translating gives CASSPSRSGAFF. Full variable domain (missing parts from reference TRBV7-8 and TRBJ1-1): GAGVSQSPRYKVAKRGQDVALRCDPISGHVSLFWYQQALGQGPEFLTYFQNEAQLDKSGLPSDRFFAERPEGSVSTLKIQRTQQEDSAVYLCASSPSRSGAFFGQGTRLTVV.

V is TRBV13 and J is TRBJ1-1; TRBD1 agrees at 11 bases. The CDR3 is 17 amino acids. Per the germline V gene, CDR1 is PRHDT and CDR2 is FYEKMQ (reference sequence). The ends lost 3 bases at V and 0 bases at J; junction bases unmatched: 6. CDR3 protein: CASSFWTGGEVNTEAFF. CDR3 DNA: TGTGCCAGCAGCTTTTGGACAGGGGGCGAGGTGAACACTGAAGCTTTCTTT.

This clone is judged medium-sized. The chain combines TRBV11-1 with TRBJ2-7; 7 nucleotides align to TRBD1. There are 13 residues in the CDR3. The germline gives CDR1 SGHAT, CDR2 FQDESV (reference sequence). The ends lost 2 bases at V and 2 bases at J; junction bases unmatched: 0. The CDR3 bases are TGTGCCAGCAGCTTACAGGGGGCCTACGAGCAGTACTTC. Translated: CASSLQGAYEQYF.

This chain connects TRBV5-1 to TRBJ2-7, with TRBD2 matching 14 bases. CDR3 length: 16 amino acids. Losses at the gene ends were 4 bases for V and 5 bases for J; bases not matched to a gene: 8. Germline V lookup: CDR1 SGHRS, CDR2 YFSETQ. This chain's CDR3 is CASSPGTSGSYDEQYF. The CDR3 bases are TGCGCCAGCAGCCCGGGGACTAGCGGGAGTTATGACGAGCAGTACTTC.

The V and J genes are TRBV7-3 and TRBJ2-2; D is undetermined. The CDR3 is made up of 13 amino acids. Germline CDR1 SGHTA, CDR2 FQGTGA. The ends were cut back, 4 bases at V and 7 bases at J, with 10 bases in the middle. CDR3 sequence: CASSSGGSGELFF. The DNA of the CDR3 is TGTGCCAGCAGCTCCGGCGGCAGCGGGGAGCTGTTTTTT.

The chain employs TRBV19 and TRBJ1-1; D gene uncertain. Trimming pared 3 bases from V and 6 bases from J, leaving 14 bases between. The CDR3 covers 14 residues. Germline CDR1 is LNHDA and CDR2 is SQIVND (reference sequence). CDR3 region: CASSMKGALAEAFF. As DNA, the CDR3 is TGTGCCAGTAGTATGAAGGGTGCGTTAGCTGAAGCTTTCTTT.

The gene calls are TRBV27 and TRBJ2-7, with TRBD1 matching over 10 bases. Germline V lookup: CDR1 MNHEY, CDR2 SMNVEV (reference sequence). CDR3 size: 16 residues. J was trimmed by 4 bases and V by 4 bases; bases with no gene match: 10. The CDR3 DNA reads as TGTGCCAGCAGTTCTCGACAGGGGGCGCATGGTTACGAGCAGTACTTC. This gives the protein CASSSRQGAHGYEQYF.

The chain combines TRBV27 with TRBJ1-4; D may be TRBD1 (5 bases). The germline V gene has CDR1 MNHEY and CDR2 SMNVEV (reference sequence). The ends were cut back, 2 bases at V and 7 bases at J, with 17 bases in the middle. This CDR3 has 16 residues. CDR3 nucleotides: TGTGCCAGCAGTTTAAACAGGTTCCCCCGAGGTGAAAAACTGTTTTTT. The encoded protein is CASSLNRFPRGEKLFF.

The chain couples TRBV5-4 to TRBJ2-7, with 7 bases fitting TRBD1. Germline V gene lookup returns CDR1 SGHNT and CDR2 YYREEE (reference sequence). CDR3 length: 17 amino acids. The junction had 13 bases not matched to a gene; V was cut back by 3 bases and J by 1 base. The CDR3 DNA sequence: TGTGCCAGCAGCTATGGTAGCCCGACAGGGAGATCCTACGAGCAGTACTTC. It codes for CASSYGSPTGRSYEQYF.

This clone appeared once. The gene calls are TRBV5-5 and TRBJ1-6; D is unresolved. The CDR3 is made up of 13 amino acids. Looked up from germline, CDR1 is SGHKS and CDR2 is YYEKEE (reference sequence). The ends were cut back, 0 bases at V and 8 bases at J, with 6 bases in the middle. The DNA of the CDR3 is TGTGCCAGCAGCTTGGGGACGGATTCACCCCTCCACTTT. Its protein is CASSLGTDSPLHF. Full variable domain (missing parts from reference TRBV5-5 and TRBJ1-6): DAGVTQSPTHLIKTRGQQVTLRCSPISGHKSVSWYQQVLGQGPQFIFQYYEKEERGRGNFPDRFSARQFPNYSSELNVNALLLGDSALYLCASSLGTDSPLHFGNGTRLTVT.

The rearrangement links TRBV27 to TRBJ2-1; 7 bases align to TRBD1. This CDR3 spans 20 amino acids. CDR1 MNHEY and CDR2 SMNVEV come from the germline V gene (reference sequence). J was trimmed by 0 bases and V by 4 bases; bases with no gene match: 18. CDR3 protein: CASSSYTGTDSRSSYNEQFF. CDR3 DNA: TGTGCCAGCAGTTCTTATACCGGGACAGATTCTCGGAGCTCCTACAATGAGCAGTTCTTC.

The rearrangement links TRBV28 to TRBJ2-7; D perhaps matches TRBD1 (5 bases). Per germline, CDR1 MDHEN and CDR2 SYDVKM. This CDR3 spans 14 amino acids. V lost 5 bases, J lost 3 bases, and 14 bases lay in between. This chain's CDR3 is CASSTPTENYEQYF. Written as DNA, the CDR3 is TGTGCCAGCAGTACCCCGACAGAAAACTACGAGCAGTACTTC.

Sample share makes this clone large. One junction end does not reproduce the germline sequence, and a read error may be involved. V usage is TRBV27 and J usage is TRBJ2-7; either TRBD1 or TRBD2 may supply D (5 bases each). There are 16 residues in the CDR3. Germline values: CDR1 MNHEY, CDR2 SMNVEV (reference sequence). The CDR3, as DNA: TGTGCCAGCAGTGTATCCTCCGGGACGGTGTCCTACGAGCAGTACTTC. Protein product: CASSVSSGTVSYEQYF.

The genes are TRBV5-4 and TRBJ1-3, with a possible D match to TRBD1 (5 bases). Germline V gene lookup returns CDR1 SGHNT and CDR2 YYREEE (reference sequence). This CDR3 has 15 amino acids. Trimming took 0 bases from V and 0 from J, leaving 7 bases between them. The CDR3 reads CASSLVGGSGNTIYF. CDR3 DNA sequence: TGTGCCAGCAGCTTGGTCGGGGGCTCTGGAAACACCATATATTTT.

This clone turned up a few times. The V and J genes are TRBV29-1 and TRBJ1-2; 10 bases map to TRBD1. This CDR3 contains 13 residues. The germline V gene has CDR1 SQVTM and CDR2 ANQGSEA. Unmatched junction bases numbered 6, after V lost 4 bases and J lost 7 bases. CDR3 region: CSVGQGAFGGYTF. CDR3 nucleotide sequence: TGCAGCGTTGGACAGGGGGCATTCGGTGGCTACACCTTC.

This clone has a handful of counts. Written as DNA, the CDR3 is TGTGCCAGCAGCCCCCAGGCGATCCCGAACACTGAAGCTTTCTTT. Protein product: CASSPQAIPNTEAFF. The chain links TRBV11-1 to TRBJ1-1; unclear D gene. The germline gives CDR1 SGHAT, CDR2 FQDESV (reference sequence). The CDR3 sequence is 15 residues long. The V and J ends lost 5 bases and 1 base respectively, with 14 bases between them.

This clone was counted a single time. The gene calls are TRBV19 and TRBJ1-4; the match to TRBD1 covers 7 bases. This CDR3 comprises 15 residues. Germline V gene data show CDR1 as LNHDA and CDR2 as SQIVND (reference sequence). The J segment lost 7 bases and the V segment lost 5 bases, leaving 10 bases of the junction unmatched. The CDR3: CASSVTRDRIEKLFF. CDR3 coding DNA: TGTGCCAGTAGTGTTACCCGGGACAGAATTGAAAAACTGTTTTTT. The full variable domain, in which reference TRBV19 and TRBJ1-4 provide the parts outside the CDR3, is DGGITQSPKYLFRKEGQNVTLSCEQNLNHDAMYWYRQDPGQGLRLIYYSQIVNDFQKGDIAEGYSVSREKKESFPLTVTSAQKNPTAFYLCASSVTRDRIEKLFFGSGTQLSVL.

This rearrangement joins TRBV4-1 to TRBJ2-1, with a weak D call TRBD2 (6 bases). The CDR3 runs to 14 residues. Trimming cost V 3 bases and J 4 bases, with 10 bases left between them. CDR1 MGHRA and CDR2 YSYEKL come from the germline V gene. CDR3 residues: CASSHPGGYNEQFF. The DNA for the CDR3 is TGCGCCAGCAGCCATCCCGGGGGTTACAATGAGCAGTTCTTC.

The chain is built from TRBV9 and TRBJ2-7; D is perhaps TRBD1 (5 bases). Germline loops: CDR1 SGDLS, CDR2 YYNGEE. This CDR3 spans 13 amino acids. V lost 3 bases to trimming and J lost 3 bases, with 10 bases between them. Written as DNA, the CDR3 is TGTGCCAGCAGCGCCGAGCAGGGCTACGAGCAGTACTTC. This encodes CASSAEQGYEQYF.

The chain carries TRBV27 and TRBJ2-5; D is unresolved. The CDR3 sequence is 15 residues long. V lost 2 bases, J lost 9 bases, and 19 bases lay in between. The germline CDR1 and CDR2 sequences are MNHEY and SMNVEV (reference sequence). The CDR3 region is CASSLGRSAGWAQYF. CDR3 in DNA: TGTGCCAGCAGTTTAGGACGGTCGGCCGGGTGGGCCCAGTACTTC.

The V call is TRBV4-1, the J call TRBJ1-2; 7 positions agree with TRBD1. V was pared by 0 bases and J by 8 bases, with 12 bases of the junction left unmatched. The CDR3 spans 16 residues. CDR1 MGHRA and CDR2 YSYEKL come from the germline V gene. CDR3 protein: CASSQEVDRVIEGYTF. The CDR3 region has the DNA TGCGCCAGCAGCCAAGAGGTCGACAGGGTGATTGAGGGCTACACCTTC.

The gene calls are TRBV4-3 and TRBJ1-1; possibly TRBD1 for D (6 bases). V was pared by 0 bases and J by 8 bases, with 16 bases between. This CDR3 region has 15 residues. CDR1 and CDR2 from the germline V gene are LGHNA and YSLEER. Written as DNA, the CDR3 is TGCGCCAGCAGCCAAGATAGGGGGGAATTAAGAGAAGCTTTCTTT. As protein: CASSQDRGELREAFF.

The chain recombines TRBV11-2 with TRBJ1-3, with D hard to call. Germline CDR1 is SGHAT and CDR2 is FQNNGV. The CDR3 sequence is 17 residues long. The V and J ends lost 1 base and 0 bases respectively, with 13 bases between them. The CDR3 loop reads CASSLGLAASSGNTIYF. The DNA of the CDR3 is TGTGCCAGCAGCTTAGGGTTAGCGGCGAGCTCTGGAAACACCATATATTTT.

The chain links TRBV7-9 to TRBJ2-7, with a weak D call TRBD1 (5 bases). Germline V gene lookup returns CDR1 SEHNR and CDR2 FQNEAQ (reference sequence). This CDR3 comprises 15 residues. The germline V and J ends were trimmed by 0 bases and 2 bases, with 11 bases remaining between them. This CDR3 is CASSLALGEAYEQYF. The CDR3 nucleotides read TGTGCCAGCAGCTTAGCGCTAGGGGAAGCCTACGAGCAGTACTTC.

The rearrangement joins TRBV28 to TRBJ2-2; D is uncertain. Looked up from germline, CDR1 is MDHEN and CDR2 is SYDVKM. Trimming took 10 bases from V and 1 from J, leaving 16 bases between them. This CDR3 has 15 amino acids. The CDR3 sequence is CATQFLQENTGELFF. The CDR3 bases are TGTGCCACCCAGTTTCTCCAGGAGAACACCGGGGAGCTGTTTTTT.

The CDR3 is CASSLGQPYTEAFF. The DNA of the CDR3 is TGTGCCAGCAGTCTGGGACAGCCTTACACTGAAGCTTTCTTT. The rearrangement uses TRBV5-6 and TRBJ1-1; 7 bases agree with TRBD1. Germline V gene lookup returns CDR1 SGHDT and CDR2 YYEEEE. The V and J ends lost 5 bases and 3 bases, in that order; junction bases with no gene match: 7. The CDR3 has 14 amino acids.